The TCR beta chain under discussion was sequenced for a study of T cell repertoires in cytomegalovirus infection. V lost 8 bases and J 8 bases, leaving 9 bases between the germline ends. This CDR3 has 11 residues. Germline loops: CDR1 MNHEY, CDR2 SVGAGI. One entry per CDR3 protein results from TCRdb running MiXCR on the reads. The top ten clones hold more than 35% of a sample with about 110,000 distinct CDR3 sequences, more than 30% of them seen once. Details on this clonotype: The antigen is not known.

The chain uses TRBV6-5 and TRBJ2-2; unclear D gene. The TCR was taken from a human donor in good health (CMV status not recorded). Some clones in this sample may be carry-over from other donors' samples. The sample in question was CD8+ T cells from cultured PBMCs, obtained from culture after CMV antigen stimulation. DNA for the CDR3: TGTGCCAGCGGACCCGTTGGGGAGCTGTTTTTT. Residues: CASGPVGELFF.